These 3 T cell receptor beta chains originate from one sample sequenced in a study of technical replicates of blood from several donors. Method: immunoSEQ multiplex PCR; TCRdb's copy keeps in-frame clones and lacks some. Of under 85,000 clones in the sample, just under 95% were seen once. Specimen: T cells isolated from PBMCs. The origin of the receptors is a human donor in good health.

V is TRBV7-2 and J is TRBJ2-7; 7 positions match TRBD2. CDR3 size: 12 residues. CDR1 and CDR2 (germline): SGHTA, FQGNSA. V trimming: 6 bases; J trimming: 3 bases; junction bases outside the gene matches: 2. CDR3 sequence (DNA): TGTGCCAGCAGTGCGGGGGTCTACGAGCAGTACTTC. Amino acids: CASSAGVYEQYF.

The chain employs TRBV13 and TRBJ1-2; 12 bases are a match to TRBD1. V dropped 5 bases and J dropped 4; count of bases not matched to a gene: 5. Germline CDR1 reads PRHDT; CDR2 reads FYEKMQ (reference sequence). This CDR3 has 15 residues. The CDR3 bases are TGTGCCAGCAGCGACCGGGACAGGGGGCTCTATGGCTACACCTTC. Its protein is CASSDRDRGLYGYTF.

The CDR3 protein is CAWSYGSNTIYF. In DNA, the CDR3 is TGTGCCTGGAGTTACGGTAGCAACACCATATATTTT. The chain links TRBV30 to TRBJ1-3; D is undetermined. CDR1 and CDR2 (germline): GTSNPN, SVGIG (reference sequence). The CDR3 sequence is 12 residues long. With 2 bases removed from V and 7 bases from J, the gap between germline ends came to 9 bases.